Listed below are T cell receptor beta chains from one sample, sequenced in a study of control samples from healthy donors and cancer patients. This table comes from immunoSEQ multiplex PCR, and its TCRdb copy is limited to in-frame clones, with some not included. The table has roughly 95,000 clones, around nine tenths seen once. Sequencing was done on a sample of blood. Every receptor here comes from a man between 25 and 39 years old in good health. Each CDR3 is given with its conserved first and last residue.

length	J	V	CDR3
14	TRBJ1-1	TRBV18	CASSPRPHDGEAFF
16	TRBJ1-2	TRBV4-1	CASSQDSTGAGLGYTF
15	TRBJ1-6	TRBV7-9	CASSLETGGGSPLHF
14	TRBJ1-1	TRBV5-1	CASSLAGMNTEAFF
13	TRBJ2-5	TRBV18	CASSPSREKTQYF
17	TRBJ1-2	TRBV9	CASSVAVGRGSDYGYTF
20	TRBJ1-2	TRBV28	CASSLLGGLNGLSSNYGYTF
14	TRBJ1-1	TRBV6-6	CASNIRQGSTEAFF
18	TRBJ2-7	TRBV3-1/TRBV3-2	CASSQDHGGRGAGYEQYF
14	TRBJ2-7	TRBV3-1/TRBV3-2	CASSQFEGLYEQYF